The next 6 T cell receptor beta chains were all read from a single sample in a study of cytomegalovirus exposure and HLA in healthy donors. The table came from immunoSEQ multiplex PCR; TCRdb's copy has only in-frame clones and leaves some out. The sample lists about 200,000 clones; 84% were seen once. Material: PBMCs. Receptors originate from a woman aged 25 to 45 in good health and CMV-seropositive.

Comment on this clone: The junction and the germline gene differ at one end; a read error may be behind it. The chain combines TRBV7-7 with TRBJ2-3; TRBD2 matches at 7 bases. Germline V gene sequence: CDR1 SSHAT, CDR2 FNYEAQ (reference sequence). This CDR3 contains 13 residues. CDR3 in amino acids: CASSAREVDTQYF. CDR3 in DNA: TGTGCTAGCAGCGCCCGGGAGGTAGATACGCAGTATTTT.

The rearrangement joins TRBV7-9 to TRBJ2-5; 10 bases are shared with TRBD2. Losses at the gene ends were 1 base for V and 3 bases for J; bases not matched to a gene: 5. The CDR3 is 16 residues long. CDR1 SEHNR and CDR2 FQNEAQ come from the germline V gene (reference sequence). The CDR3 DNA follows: TGTGCCAGCAGCTTAGGAGCGGGAGGGCCAGAAGAGACCCAGTACTTC. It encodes CASSLGAGGPEETQYF.

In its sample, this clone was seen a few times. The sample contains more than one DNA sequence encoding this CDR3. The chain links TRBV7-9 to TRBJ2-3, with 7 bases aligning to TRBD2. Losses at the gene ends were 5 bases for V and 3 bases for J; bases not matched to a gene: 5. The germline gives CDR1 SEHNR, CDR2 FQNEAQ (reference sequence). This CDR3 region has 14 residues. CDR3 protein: CASSRSGNTDTQYF. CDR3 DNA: TGTGCCAGCAGCAGAAGCGGGAATACAGATACGCAGTATTTT.

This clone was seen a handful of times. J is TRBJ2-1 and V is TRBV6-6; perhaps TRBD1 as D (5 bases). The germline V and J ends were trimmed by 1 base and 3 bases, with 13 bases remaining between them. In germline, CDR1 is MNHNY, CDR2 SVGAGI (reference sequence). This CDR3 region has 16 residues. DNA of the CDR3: TGTGCCAGCAGTTACTTCCCCCCTGACAGCTACAATGAGCAGTTCTTC. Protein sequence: CASSYFPPDSYNEQFF.

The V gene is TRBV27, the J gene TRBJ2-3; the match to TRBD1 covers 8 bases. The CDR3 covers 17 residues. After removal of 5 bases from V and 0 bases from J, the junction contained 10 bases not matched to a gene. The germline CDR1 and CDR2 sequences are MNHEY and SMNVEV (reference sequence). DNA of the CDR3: TGTGCCAGCAGTCGCGCCCCGACAGGGGTAAGCACAGATACGCAGTATTTT. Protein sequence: CASSRAPTGVSTDTQYF.

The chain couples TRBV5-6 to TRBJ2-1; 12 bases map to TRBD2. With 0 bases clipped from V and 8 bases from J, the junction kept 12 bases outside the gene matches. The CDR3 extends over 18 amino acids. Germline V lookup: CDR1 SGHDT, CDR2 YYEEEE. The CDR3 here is CASSLAARTSGMGDEQFF. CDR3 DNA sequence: TGTGCCAGCAGCTTGGCCGCTAGGACTAGCGGGATGGGGGATGAGCAGTTCTTC.